Here is one T cell receptor (beta chain) with its context. Its antigen is undetermined. This sample stems from a study of T cells in localized non-small cell lung cancer. Study observations and caveats: A single tumor region was sequenced, leaving heterogeneity possible. Adjacent lung held a median roughly 60 of the top 100 tumor clones.

Clones were read by immunoSEQ multiplex PCR, and TCRdb kept only the in-frame ones, dropping some. Seen here are roughly 72,000 clones, more than 70% observed once, and the top ten hold 7.5% to 10%. Germline V CDR1 and CDR2: MNHEY, SVGAGI. The ends were cut back, 5 bases at V and 4 bases at J, with 14 bases in the middle. The CDR3 spans 14 residues. The rearrangement uses TRBV6-5 and TRBJ2-5; D call uncertain. Sequencing used peripheral blood, obtained before any cancer treatment. The sequence was obtained from an older female donor with stage I lung adenocarcinoma. The CDR3 nucleotides are TGTGCCAGCAGTCCGGGCTCGACCCGAGAGACCCAGTACTTC. Protein sequence: CASSPGSTRETQYF.